This T cell receptor beta chain was retrieved from a study of T cell responses to AZD1222 COVID-19 vaccine. Study-level points and caveats: After the peak T cell response, and only then, were repertoires sampled. At baseline, seropositivity was found in only five or six AZD1222 recipients.

Trimming shortened V by 4 bases and J by 0 bases, and 10 bases separated the two germline ends. CDR1 is KGHSH and CDR2 is LQKENI in the germline V gene. The CDR3 runs 16 residues. On this clone itself: Its matching antigen is unknown.

Sequenced by immunoSEQ multiplex PCR; TCRdb stores in-frame clones only, minus some. This sample has about 110,000 clones, with 65% to 85% found just once. The starting material was peripheral blood, obtained on day 0 of AZD1222 vaccination. The clonotype comes from an adult in good health. The rearrangement uses TRBV18 and TRBJ2-6; D is uncertain. This CDR3 is CASSLAGNSGANVLTF. CDR3 DNA: TGTGCCAGCTCACTGGCAGGCAACTCTGGGGCCAACGTCCTGACTTTC.